The T cell receptor (beta chain) under discussion was sequenced for a study of cytomegalovirus exposure and HLA in healthy donors. Study results and limitations: The study recorded fewer than 200 TCR beta chains that were cytomegalovirus-associated. Specificity of three CMV-associated chains for CMV antigens was verified in vitro.

The table came from immunoSEQ multiplex PCR; TCRdb's copy has only in-frame clones and leaves some out. The sample holds about 110,000 clones, 90% to 96% seen once. This clone was detected a few times. The target antigen is unknown. The CDR3 spans 15 residues. Per germline, CDR1 SGDLS and CDR2 YYNGEE. V gave up 1 base and J gave up 4 bases; unmatched junction bases: 5. This clonotype originated in a woman younger than 35 in good health and CMV-seronegative. Input material: PBMCs. The genes are TRBV9 and TRBJ1-3; 7 bases align to TRBD1. In DNA form, the CDR3 reads TGTGCCAGCAGCGTAAGACCGGACAGGGGAAACACCATATATTTT. Translation gives CASSVRPDRGNTIYF.